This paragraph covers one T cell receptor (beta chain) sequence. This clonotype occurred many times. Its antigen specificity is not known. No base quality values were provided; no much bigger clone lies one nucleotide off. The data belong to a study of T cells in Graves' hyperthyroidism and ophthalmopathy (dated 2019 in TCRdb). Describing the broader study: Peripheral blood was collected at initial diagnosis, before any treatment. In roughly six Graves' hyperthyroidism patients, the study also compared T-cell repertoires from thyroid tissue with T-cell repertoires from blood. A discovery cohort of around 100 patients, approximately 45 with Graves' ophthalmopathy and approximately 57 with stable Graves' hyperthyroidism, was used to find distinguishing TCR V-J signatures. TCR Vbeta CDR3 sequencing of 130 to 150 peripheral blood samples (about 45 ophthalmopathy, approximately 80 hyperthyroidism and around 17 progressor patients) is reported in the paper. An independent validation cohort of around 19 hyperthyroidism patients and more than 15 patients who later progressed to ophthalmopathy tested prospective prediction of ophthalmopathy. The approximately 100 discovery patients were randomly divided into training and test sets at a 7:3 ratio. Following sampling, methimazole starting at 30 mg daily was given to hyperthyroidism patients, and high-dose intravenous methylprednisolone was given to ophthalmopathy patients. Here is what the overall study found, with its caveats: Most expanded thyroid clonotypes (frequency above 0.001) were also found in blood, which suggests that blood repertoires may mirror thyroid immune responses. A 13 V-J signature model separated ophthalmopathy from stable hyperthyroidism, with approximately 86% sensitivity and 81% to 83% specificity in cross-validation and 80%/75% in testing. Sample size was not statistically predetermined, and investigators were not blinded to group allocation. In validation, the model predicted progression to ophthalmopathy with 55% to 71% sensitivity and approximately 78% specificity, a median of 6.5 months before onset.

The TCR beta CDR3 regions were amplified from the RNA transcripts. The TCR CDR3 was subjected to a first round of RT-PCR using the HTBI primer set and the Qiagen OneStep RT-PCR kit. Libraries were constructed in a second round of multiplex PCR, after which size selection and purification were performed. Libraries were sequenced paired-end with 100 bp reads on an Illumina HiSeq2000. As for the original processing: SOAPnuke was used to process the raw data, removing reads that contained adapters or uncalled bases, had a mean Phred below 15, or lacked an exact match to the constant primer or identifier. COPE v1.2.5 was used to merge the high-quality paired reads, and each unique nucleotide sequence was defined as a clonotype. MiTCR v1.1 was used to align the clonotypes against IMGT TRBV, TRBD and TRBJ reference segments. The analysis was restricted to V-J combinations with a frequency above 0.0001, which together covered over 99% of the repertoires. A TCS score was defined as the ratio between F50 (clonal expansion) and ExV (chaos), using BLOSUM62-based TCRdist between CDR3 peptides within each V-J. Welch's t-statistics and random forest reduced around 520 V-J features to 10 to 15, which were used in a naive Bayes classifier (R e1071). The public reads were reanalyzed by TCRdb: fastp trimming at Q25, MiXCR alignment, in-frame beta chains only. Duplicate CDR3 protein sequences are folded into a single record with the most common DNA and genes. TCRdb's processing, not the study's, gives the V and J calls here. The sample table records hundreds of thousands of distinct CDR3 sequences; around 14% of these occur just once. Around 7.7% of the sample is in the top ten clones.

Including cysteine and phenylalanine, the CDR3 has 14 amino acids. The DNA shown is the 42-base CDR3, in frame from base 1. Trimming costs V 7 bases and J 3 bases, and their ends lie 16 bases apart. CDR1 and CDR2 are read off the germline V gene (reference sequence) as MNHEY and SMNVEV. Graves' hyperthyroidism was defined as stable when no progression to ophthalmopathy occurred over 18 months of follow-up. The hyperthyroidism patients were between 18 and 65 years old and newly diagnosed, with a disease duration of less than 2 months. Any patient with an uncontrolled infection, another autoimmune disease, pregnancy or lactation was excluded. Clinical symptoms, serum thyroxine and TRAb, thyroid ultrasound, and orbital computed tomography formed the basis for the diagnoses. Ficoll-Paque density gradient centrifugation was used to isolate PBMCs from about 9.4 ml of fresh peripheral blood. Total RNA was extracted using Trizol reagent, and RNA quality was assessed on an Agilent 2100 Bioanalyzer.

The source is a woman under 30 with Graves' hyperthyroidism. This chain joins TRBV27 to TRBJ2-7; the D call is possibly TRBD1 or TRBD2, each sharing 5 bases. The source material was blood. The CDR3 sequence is CASKNLGRYYEQYF. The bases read TGTGCCAGCAAAAACCTGGGACGGTACTACGAGCAGTACTTC.